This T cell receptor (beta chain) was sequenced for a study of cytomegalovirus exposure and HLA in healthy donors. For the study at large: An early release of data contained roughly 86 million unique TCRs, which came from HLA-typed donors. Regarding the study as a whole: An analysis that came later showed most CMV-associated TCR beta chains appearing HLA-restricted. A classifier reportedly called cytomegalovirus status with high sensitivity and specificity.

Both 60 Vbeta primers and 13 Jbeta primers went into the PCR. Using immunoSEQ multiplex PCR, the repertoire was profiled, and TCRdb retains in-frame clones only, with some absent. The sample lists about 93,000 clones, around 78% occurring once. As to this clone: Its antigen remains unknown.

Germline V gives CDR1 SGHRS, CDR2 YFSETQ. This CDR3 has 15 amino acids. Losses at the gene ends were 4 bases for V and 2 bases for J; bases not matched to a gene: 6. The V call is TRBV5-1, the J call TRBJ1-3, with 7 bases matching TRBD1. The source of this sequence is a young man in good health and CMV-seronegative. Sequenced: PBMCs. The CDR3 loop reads CASSGDRAPGNTIYF. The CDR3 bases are TGCGCCAGCAGCGGCGACAGGGCCCCTGGAAACACCATATATTTT.